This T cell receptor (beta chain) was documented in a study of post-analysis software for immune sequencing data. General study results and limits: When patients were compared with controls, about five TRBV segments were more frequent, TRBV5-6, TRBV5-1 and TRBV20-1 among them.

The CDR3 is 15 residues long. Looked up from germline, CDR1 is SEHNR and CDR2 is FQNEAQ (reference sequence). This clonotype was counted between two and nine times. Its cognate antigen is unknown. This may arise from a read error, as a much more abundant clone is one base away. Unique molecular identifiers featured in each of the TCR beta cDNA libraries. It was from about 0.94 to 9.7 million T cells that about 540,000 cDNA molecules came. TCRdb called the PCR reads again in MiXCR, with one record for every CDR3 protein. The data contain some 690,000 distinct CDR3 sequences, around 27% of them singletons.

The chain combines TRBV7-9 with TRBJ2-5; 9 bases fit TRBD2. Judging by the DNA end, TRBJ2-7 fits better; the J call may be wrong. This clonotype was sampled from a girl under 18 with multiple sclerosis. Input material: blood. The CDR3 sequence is CASSWGASGDYEQYF. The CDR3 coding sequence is TGTGCCAGCAGCTGGGGGGCTAGCGGGGACTACGAGCAGTACTTC.